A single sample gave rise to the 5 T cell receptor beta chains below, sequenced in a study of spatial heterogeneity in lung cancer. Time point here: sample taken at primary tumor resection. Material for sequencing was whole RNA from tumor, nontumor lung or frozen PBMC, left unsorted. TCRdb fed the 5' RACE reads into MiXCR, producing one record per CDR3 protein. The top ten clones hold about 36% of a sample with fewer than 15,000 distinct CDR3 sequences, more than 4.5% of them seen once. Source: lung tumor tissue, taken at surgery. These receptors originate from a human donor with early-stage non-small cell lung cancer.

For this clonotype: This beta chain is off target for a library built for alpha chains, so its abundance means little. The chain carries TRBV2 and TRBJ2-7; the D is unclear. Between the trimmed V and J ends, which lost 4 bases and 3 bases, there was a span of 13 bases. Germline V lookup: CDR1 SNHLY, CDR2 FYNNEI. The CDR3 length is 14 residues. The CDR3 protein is CASSVGQKNYEQYF. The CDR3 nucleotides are TGTGCCAGCAGTGTAGGTCAGAAAAACTACGAGCAGTACTTC.

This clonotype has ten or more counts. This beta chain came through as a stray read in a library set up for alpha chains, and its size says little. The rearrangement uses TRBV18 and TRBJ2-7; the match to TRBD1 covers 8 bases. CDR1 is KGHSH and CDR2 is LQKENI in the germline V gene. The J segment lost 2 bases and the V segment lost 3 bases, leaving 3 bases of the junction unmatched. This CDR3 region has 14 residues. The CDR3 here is CASSPGQDPYEQYF. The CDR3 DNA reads TGTGCCAGCTCACCGGGACAGGATCCCTACGAGCAGTACTTC.

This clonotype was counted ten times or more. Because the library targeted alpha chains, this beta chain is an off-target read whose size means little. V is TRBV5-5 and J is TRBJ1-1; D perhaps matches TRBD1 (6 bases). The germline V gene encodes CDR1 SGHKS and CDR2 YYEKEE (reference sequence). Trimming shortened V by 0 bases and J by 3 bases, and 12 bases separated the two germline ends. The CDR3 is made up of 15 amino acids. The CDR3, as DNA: TGTGCCAGCAGCTTGGTGGGGGGCGGCTACACTGAAGCTTTCTTT. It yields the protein CASSLVGGGYTEAFF.

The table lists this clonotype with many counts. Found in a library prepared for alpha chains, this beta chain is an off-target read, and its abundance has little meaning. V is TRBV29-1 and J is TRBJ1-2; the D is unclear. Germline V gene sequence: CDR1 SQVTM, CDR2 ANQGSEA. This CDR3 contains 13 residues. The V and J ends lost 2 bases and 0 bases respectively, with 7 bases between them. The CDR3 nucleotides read TGCAGCGTTGAAACGCCTTCTAACTATGGCTACACCTTC. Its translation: CSVETPSNYGYTF.

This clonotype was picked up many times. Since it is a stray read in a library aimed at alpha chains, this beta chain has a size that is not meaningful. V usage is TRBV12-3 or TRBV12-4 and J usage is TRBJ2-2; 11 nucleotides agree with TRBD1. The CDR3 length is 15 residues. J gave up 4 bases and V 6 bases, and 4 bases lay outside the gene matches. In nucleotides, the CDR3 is TGTGCCAGCAGCCAGGACAGGGGGCTCACCGGGGAGCTGTTTTTT. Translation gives CASSQDRGLTGELFF.